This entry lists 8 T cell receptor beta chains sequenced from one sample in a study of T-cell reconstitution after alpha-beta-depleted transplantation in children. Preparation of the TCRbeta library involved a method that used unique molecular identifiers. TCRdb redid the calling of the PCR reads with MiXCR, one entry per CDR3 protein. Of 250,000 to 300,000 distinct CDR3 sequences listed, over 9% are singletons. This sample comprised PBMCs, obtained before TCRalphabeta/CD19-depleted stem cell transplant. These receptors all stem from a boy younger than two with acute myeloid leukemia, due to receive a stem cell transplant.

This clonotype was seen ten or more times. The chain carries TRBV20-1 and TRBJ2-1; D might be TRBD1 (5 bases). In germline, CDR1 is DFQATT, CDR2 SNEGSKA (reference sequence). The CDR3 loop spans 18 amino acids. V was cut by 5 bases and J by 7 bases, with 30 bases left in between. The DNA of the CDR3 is TGCAGTGCTCCCGCACTACCGACAGTATGGGGCTCCCTGAATGAGCAGTTCTTC. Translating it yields CSAPALPTVWGSLNEQFF.

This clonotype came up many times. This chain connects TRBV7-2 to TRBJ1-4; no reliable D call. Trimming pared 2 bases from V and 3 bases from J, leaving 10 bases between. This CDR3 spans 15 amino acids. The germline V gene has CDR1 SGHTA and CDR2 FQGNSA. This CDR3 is CASSLWAAPNEKLFF. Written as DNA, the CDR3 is TGTGCCAGCAGCTTATGGGCAGCGCCTAATGAAAAACTGTTTTTT.

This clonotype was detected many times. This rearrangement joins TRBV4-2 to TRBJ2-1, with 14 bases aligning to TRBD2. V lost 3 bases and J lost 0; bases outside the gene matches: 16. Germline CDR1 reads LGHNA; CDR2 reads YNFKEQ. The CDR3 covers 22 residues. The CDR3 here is CASSQRGSGLAGGGGSYNEQFF. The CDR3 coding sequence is TGTGCCAGCAGCCAGAGGGGGTCCGGACTAGCGGGAGGAGGGGGCTCCTACAATGAGCAGTTCTTC.

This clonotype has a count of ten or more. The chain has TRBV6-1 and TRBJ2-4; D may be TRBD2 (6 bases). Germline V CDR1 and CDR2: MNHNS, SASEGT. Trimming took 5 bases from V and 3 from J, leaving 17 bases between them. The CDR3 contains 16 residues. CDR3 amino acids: CASSPGGEPYKNIQYF. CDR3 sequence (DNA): TGTGCCAGCAGTCCCGGCGGGGAGCCCTACAAAAACATTCAGTACTTC.

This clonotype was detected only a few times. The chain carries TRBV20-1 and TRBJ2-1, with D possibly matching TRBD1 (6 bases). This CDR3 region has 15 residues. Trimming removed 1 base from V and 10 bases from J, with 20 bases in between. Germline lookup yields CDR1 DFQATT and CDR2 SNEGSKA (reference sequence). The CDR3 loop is CSARAFSGLGGEQFF. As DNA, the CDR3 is TGCAGTGCTAGAGCGTTCTCGGGGCTAGGGGGAGAGCAGTTCTTC.

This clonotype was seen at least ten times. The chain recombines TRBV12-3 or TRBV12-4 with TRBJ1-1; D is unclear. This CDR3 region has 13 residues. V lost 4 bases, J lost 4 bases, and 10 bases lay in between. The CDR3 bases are TGTGCCAGCAGTTCCTGGGTCGGCACTGAAGCTTTCTTT. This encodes CASSSWVGTEAFF.

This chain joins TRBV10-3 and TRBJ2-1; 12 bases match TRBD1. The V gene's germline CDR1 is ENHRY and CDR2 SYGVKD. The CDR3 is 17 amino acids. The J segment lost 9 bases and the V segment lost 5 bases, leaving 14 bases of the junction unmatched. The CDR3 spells CAISPSQGQGARGEQFF. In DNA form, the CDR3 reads TGTGCCATCAGTCCATCGCAGGGACAGGGGGCTAGGGGTGAGCAGTTCTTC.

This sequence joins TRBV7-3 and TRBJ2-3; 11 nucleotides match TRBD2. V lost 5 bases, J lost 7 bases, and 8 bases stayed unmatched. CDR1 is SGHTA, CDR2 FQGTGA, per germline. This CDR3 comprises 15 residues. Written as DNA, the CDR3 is TGTGCCAGCAGCCTAAATAGCGGGGGGGGAAATACGCAGTATTTT. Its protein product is CASSLNSGGGNTQYF.